This T cell receptor beta chain is from a study of OX40 agonist ivuxolimab in advanced cancers. Across the whole study: Every 2 weeks, patients received ivuxolimab intravenously, dosed at 0.01 to 10 mg/kg. Eligibility admitted prior anti-PD-1, anti-PD-L1 or anti-CTLA-4 therapy; about 40% had some. Study results and limitations: Averaging showed that CD8+ T cells had more expanded clones than CD4+ did. No antigen was identified for the clonally expanded peripheral T cells.

V was clipped by 0 bases and J by 4 bases; unmatched bases: 8. Germline V gives CDR1 SGHRS, CDR2 YFSETQ. The CDR3 spans 16 residues. This clone showed up just once. Its antigen is not identified. Produced via immunoSEQ multiplex PCR; TCRdb's table is partial and in-frame only. This sample has fewer than 90,000 clones, with about 88% found just once. Sample: CD4+ or CD8+ T cells sorted from blood, taken in a trial of the OX40 agonist ivuxolimab. The clonotype was recovered from an adult with an advanced solid tumor such as melanoma, head and neck, liver or kidney cancer. The J gene is TRBJ2-3, the V gene TRBV5-1, with TRBD2 matching 7 bases. The CDR3 loop reads CASSLDLGRYADTQYF. DNA for the CDR3: TGCGCCAGCAGCTTGGACCTCGGGAGGTATGCAGATACGCAGTATTTT.